This is a list of T cell receptor beta chains from one sample in a study of shared T cell receptors in the human thymus. Data came from immunoSEQ multiplex PCR; TCRdb stores just in-frame clones and leaves some out. The sample shows around 340,000 clones, more than 85% of them seen only once. Sequencing was carried out using thymocytes. These receptors were collected from a human donor. Both conserved end residues are trimmed from each CDR3.

v_gene,j_gene,CDR3aa
TRBV4-3,TRBJ1-1,ASSQEAVRGKNTEAF
TRBV5-1,TRBJ2-3,ASSGRGAGGPPDTQY
TRBV6-4,TRBJ2-1,AIQNGVGVGEQF
TRBV29-1,TRBJ2-5,SVKPDRGGETQY
TRBV7-9,TRBJ2-1,ASSPDPSGTYNEQF
TRBV7-2,TRBJ2-1,ASSTGLAGASYNEQF
TRBV5-6,TRBJ1-3,ASGQGSGNTIY
TRBV4-2,TRBJ2-3,ASSQDLRSGATDTQY
TRBV7-9,TRBJ2-7,ASSLGWYFGNEQY
TRBV9,TRBJ2-7,ASSRYPECYEQY
TRBV28,TRBJ2-7,ASTLENRLLRGEASSYEQY
TRBV7-2,TRBJ2-7,ASSMGLAGGTLSYEQY
TRBV9,TRBJ2-1,ASSVGMRYYNEQF
TRBV28,TRBJ2-3,ASRGLAGEDTQY
TRBV25-1,TRBJ2-2,ASGEDGSELNTGELF
TRBV7-2,TRBJ1-1,ASSARDSRVLNTEAF
TRBV9,TRBJ1-2,ASKPREEGYGYT
TRBV19,TRBJ2-7,ASSRDPTYEQY
TRBV10-3,TRBJ2-7,ATSSAEGHEQY
TRBV30,TRBJ2-7,AWSGRGRYEQY
TRBV10-3,TRBJ2-1,AISESRQRIYNEQF
TRBV10-2,TRBJ1-5,ASSGGASNQPQH
TRBV7-9,TRBJ2-2,ASSTTSGRGTGELF
TRBV11-2,TRBJ2-3,ASSLRTSGRGAPGDTQY
TRBV10-2,TRBJ1-2,ATGRQGNISDGYT
TRBV6-5,TRBJ2-7,ASSYAGNLYEQY
TRBV5-6,TRBJ1-2,ASSLATYGYT
TRBV14,TRBJ2-5,ASSQFRFQETQY
TRBV6-4,TRBJ2-3,ASSEGARGKDTQY
TRBV6-5,TRBJ1-1,ASSPERQGIVEAF
TRBV7-2,TRBJ2-7,ASSLVRGEPYEQY
TRBV14,TRBJ1-2,ASSQAGNGYT
TRBV25-1,TRBJ1-3,ASSEGVAGNTIY
TRBV10-2,TRBJ1-5,ASSPTWGAANNQPQH
TRBV18,TRBJ2-4,ASSPPHSSGNIQY
TRBV7-6,TRBJ2-1,ASSLGNREDKF
TRBV12-5,TRBJ2-5,ASGLWAGIPGGGTQY